This T cell receptor (beta chain) was retrieved from a study of blood T cell repertoires in COVID-19. On the study more broadly: Samples came from the United States, Italy and Spain, spanning acute and convalescent COVID-19. T cells, B-cell-depleted T cells, or PBMCs provided the cDNA or gDNA that served as material.

Authors' processing steps: Cell counts per sample came from amplifying reference gene primers. Here immunoSEQ multiplex PCR was the method, and the copy in TCRdb shows in-frame clones only, minus some. From that table come the V and J calls and clone size; the DNA was used to work out D and trimming. The table has around 100,000 clones, under 85% seen once. This clonotype originated in a human donor in a cohort sampled during active COVID-19. Sequenced sample: peripheral blood.

The CDR3 DNA is TGTGCCAGCAGTGACCGGGTCGGTGGCTACACCTTC. It is translated as CASSDRVGGYTF. This chain links TRBV6-1 with TRBJ1-2; D uncertain. Germline CDR1 is MNHNS and CDR2 is SASEGT. Trimming stripped 3 bases from V and 7 bases from J, with 9 bases between. This CDR3 has 12 residues.